The source of this T cell receptor beta chain is a study of blood T cell repertoires in COVID-19. Study-wide background: Both acute and convalescent COVID-19 samples were obtained from the United States, Italy and Spain. Sources were T cells, B-cell-depleted T cells, or PBMCs; the material itself was cDNA or gDNA.

The authors' processing: Reference gene primer amplification yielded estimated nucleated cell counts. TCRdb's table, derived via immunoSEQ multiplex PCR, lists solely in-frame clones and lacks some. From that table come the V and J calls and clone size; the DNA was used to work out D and trimming. Here the sample spans 150,000 to 200,000 clones, more than 85% being singletons. Looked up from germline, CDR1 is LGHNA and CDR2 is YSLEER. V was pared by 4 bases and J by 3 bases, with 7 bases of the junction left unmatched. The CDR3 is 15 residues long. The receptor comes from a man aged 35 to 55 with active or convalescent COVID-19. The chain joins TRBV4-3 to TRBJ2-7, with 9 bases matching TRBD1. Input material: peripheral blood. In nucleotides, the CDR3 is TGCGCCAGCAGCCGAAATCGGGACAGGGTCTACGAGCAGTACTTC. The encoded protein is CASSRNRDRVYEQYF.